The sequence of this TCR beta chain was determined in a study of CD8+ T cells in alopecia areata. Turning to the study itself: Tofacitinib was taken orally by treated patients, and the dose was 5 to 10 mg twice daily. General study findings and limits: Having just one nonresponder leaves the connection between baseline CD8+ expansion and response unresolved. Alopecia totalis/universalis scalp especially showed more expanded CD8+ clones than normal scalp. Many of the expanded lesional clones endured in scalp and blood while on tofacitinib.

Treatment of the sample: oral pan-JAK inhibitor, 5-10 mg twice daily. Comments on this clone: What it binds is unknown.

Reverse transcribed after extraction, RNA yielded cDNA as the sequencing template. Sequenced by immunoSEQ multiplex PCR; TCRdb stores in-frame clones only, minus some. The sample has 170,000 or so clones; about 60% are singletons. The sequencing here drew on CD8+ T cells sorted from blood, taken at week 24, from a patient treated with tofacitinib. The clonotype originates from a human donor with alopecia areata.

The CDR3 region has the DNA TGCAGCGTTGAAGATCTTACGGGCATGGGGACCGATAGGAACTATGGCTACACCTTC. Its translation is CSVEDLTGMGTDRNYGYTF. This rearrangement joins TRBV29-1 to TRBJ1-2; TRBD1 is a possible D gene (5 bases). CDR1 and CDR2 from the germline V gene are SQVTM and ANQGSEA. V gave up 0 bases and J gave up 2 bases, with 25 bases separating them. There are 19 residues in the CDR3. The entire variable domain, with the rest obtained from reference TRBV29-1 and TRBJ1-2, is as follows: SAVISQKPSRDICQRGTSLTIQCQVDSQVTMMFWYRQQPGQSLTLIATANQGSEATYESGFVIDKFPISRPNLTFSTLTVSNMSPEDSSIYLCSVEDLTGMGTDRNYGYTFGSGTRLTVV.